This T cell receptor beta chain was identified during a study of blood T cell repertoires in COVID-19. Background on the study: Researchers got acute and convalescent COVID-19 samples from the United States, Italy and Spain. Nucleic acid was either cDNA or gDNA, and it came from T cells, B-cell-depleted T cells, or PBMCs.

Clones were sequenced by immunoSEQ multiplex PCR, and TCRdb holds only the in-frame ones, with some missing. The sample has about 210,000 clones; 70% to 85% are singletons. CDR1 is SGHRS and CDR2 is YFSETQ in the germline V gene. V was shortened by 5 bases and J by 5 bases, with 13 bases between the two germline ends. This CDR3 has 14 amino acids. Material: peripheral blood. This sequence was found in a woman at least 80 years old with COVID-19, enrolled during active disease. The chain recombines TRBV5-1 with TRBJ1-4; D may be TRBD1 (6 bases). The CDR3 DNA follows: TGCGCCAGCAGGCTGGCGGGGGCGAATGAAAAACTGTTTTTT. Amino acid sequence: CASRLAGANEKLFF.